Presented here are 18 T cell receptor beta chains from one specimen sequenced in a study of a mutant IDH1 vaccine in newly diagnosed glioma. TCRdb keeps only in-frame clones here, not all; method: immunoSEQ multiplex PCR. The sample has about 130,000 clones; 80% are singletons. The antigens for these receptors are not known. Time point reported: week 11, during vaccination. Every vaccination contained 300 ug of the mutant IDH1 20-mer peptide and was paired with topical imiquimod. Sequenced here: PBMCs, sampled from a glioma patient whose treatment included an IDH1 peptide vaccine. The receptors come from a man aged 40-49 years with glioma.

The genes are TRBV5-4 and TRBJ1-1; D is undetermined. Trimming took 2 bases from V and 1 from J, leaving 6 bases between them. Germline values: CDR1 SGHNT, CDR2 YYREEE (reference sequence). The CDR3 runs to 13 residues. The DNA of the CDR3 is TGTGCCAGCAGCTTCAAGGGGAACACTGAAGCTTTCTTT. Translated, it gives CASSFKGNTEAFF.

The rearrangement uses TRBV2 and TRBJ2-7; D uncertain. Germline lookup yields CDR1 SNHLY and CDR2 FYNNEI. V lost 7 bases and J lost 3, with 4 bases in between. CDR3 length: 10 residues. As DNA, the CDR3 is TGTGCCAGCAAGCTCTACGAGCAGTACTTC. Translation: CASKLYEQYF.

Ten or more counts support this clone. The rearrangement links TRBV28 to TRBJ1-1, with D possibly matching TRBD1 (6 bases). Germline CDR1 and CDR2: MDHEN and SYDVKM. Trimming left V 5 bases short and J 0 bases short, with 10 bases between. CDR3 length equals 14 residues. The CDR3 protein is CASSGGALNTEAFF. For the CDR3, the DNA is TGTGCCAGCAGTGGGGGGGCGCTGAACACTGAAGCTTTCTTT. The whole variable domain, remainder taken from reference TRBV28 and TRBJ1-1, is DVKVTQSSRYLVKRTGEKVFLECVQDMDHENMFWYRQDPGLGLRLIYFSYDVKMKEKGDIPEGYSVSREKKERFSLILESASTNQTSMYLCASSGGALNTEAFFGQGTRLTVV.

The chain couples TRBV11-2 to TRBJ2-1, with 7 bases identical to TRBD1. V lost 2 bases and J lost 8; bases outside the gene matches: 12. Germline CDR1 is SGHAT and CDR2 is FQNNGV. There are 16 residues in the CDR3. The CDR3 reads CASSLRVSTGSHEQFF. DNA for the CDR3: TGTGCCAGCAGCTTAAGAGTGTCGACAGGGTCCCATGAGCAGTTCTTC.

The rearrangement joins TRBV6-6 to TRBJ1-6; a weak D match, TRBD1 (5 bases). Trimming removed 0 bases from V and 11 bases from J, with 14 bases in between. CDR3 length equals 15 residues. Germline CDR1 reads MNHNY; CDR2 reads SVGAGI (reference sequence). The CDR3 loop is CASSYSLQGGPPLHF. CDR3 coding DNA: TGTGCCAGCAGTTACTCGCTGCAGGGAGGCCCACCCCTCCACTTT.

This clone is a singleton in its sample. The chain links TRBV4-3 to TRBJ1-3; no clear D gene. The CDR3 covers 15 residues. The V and J ends lost 1 base and 2 bases respectively, with 9 bases between them. In germline, CDR1 is LGHNA, CDR2 YSLEER. The CDR3 loop reads CASSQGRQTGNTIYF. The CDR3 nucleotides are TGCGCCAGCAGCCAAGGTCGGCAGACTGGAAACACCATATATTTT.

This chain joins TRBV2 and TRBJ2-1; TRBD2 aligns across 13 bases. The ends lost 6 bases at V and 9 bases at J; junction bases unmatched: 2. The V gene's germline CDR1 is SNHLY and CDR2 FYNNEI. This CDR3 is 13 amino acids long. The CDR3 DNA sequence: TGTGCCAGCAGGACTAGCGGGAGGTCTGAGCAGTTCTTC. Translation gives CASRTSGRSEQFF.

This clone was found a few times. The chain employs TRBV5-8 and TRBJ1-4, with D perhaps TRBD1 (5 bases). Per germline, CDR1 SGHTS and CDR2 YDEGEE. The ends were cut back, 4 bases at V and 8 bases at J, with 21 bases in the middle. There are 16 residues in the CDR3. CDR3 sequence (DNA): TGTGCCAGCAGCCCGCTTGGAGGGGCAGAAGGAGAAAAACTGTTTTTT. Protein: CASSPLGGAEGEKLFF.

The chain carries TRBV6-1 and TRBJ2-3; 8 bases match TRBD2. Germline loops: CDR1 MNHNS, CDR2 SASEGT. The CDR3 covers 14 residues. J gave up 3 bases and V 7 bases, and 6 bases lay outside the gene matches. CDR3 sequence reads: CASISGGGTDTQYF. The CDR3 coding sequence is TGTGCCAGCATCAGCGGGGGAGGGACAGATACGCAGTATTTT.

This rearrangement joins TRBV7-3 to TRBJ2-7; D might be TRBD1 or TRBD2, each matching 6 bases. The CDR3 sequence is 13 residues long. V was trimmed by 5 bases and J by 6 bases, leaving 14 bases between them. Per the germline V gene, CDR1 is SGHTA and CDR2 is FQGTGA. The CDR3 is CASSRMRDTEQYF. The CDR3 DNA follows: TGTGCCAGCAGCAGAATGCGGGACACCGAGCAGTACTTC.

The rearrangement uses TRBV6-1 and TRBJ1-2; possibly TRBD1 for D (6 bases). V lost 3 bases and J lost 8, with 13 bases in between. Germline V gene lookup returns CDR1 MNHNS and CDR2 SASEGT. The CDR3 runs 13 residues. The CDR3 loop is CASSDLTRGGYTF. In DNA form, the CDR3 reads TGTGCCAGCAGTGATTTGACCAGGGGAGGCTACACCTTC.

This clone was seen a few times. The chain recombines TRBV7-9 with TRBJ1-1; TRBD1 agrees at 10 bases. The germline V gene has CDR1 SEHNR and CDR2 FQNEAQ (reference sequence). With 3 bases clipped from V and 8 bases from J, the junction kept 9 bases outside the gene matches. There are 15 residues in the CDR3. The CDR3 here is CASSFGWTGGEEAFF. In DNA form, the CDR3 reads TGTGCCAGCAGCTTCGGCTGGACAGGGGGGGAAGAAGCTTTCTTT.

Note on this clone: An end of the junction does not agree with germline; a read error may underlie this. The V call is TRBV7-7, the J call TRBJ2-2; 7 bases line up with TRBD1. The CDR3 runs to 13 residues. Germline V gene lookup returns CDR1 SSHAT and CDR2 FNYEAQ (reference sequence). CDR3 in amino acids: CASRQTGTGELFF. The CDR3 DNA sequence: TGTGCTAGCAGACAGACAGGGACCGGGGAGCTGTTTTTT.

For this clone: This CDR3 is also generated by other DNA sequences in the sample. The CDR3 nucleotides are TGTGCCAGTAGTTCGGACAGGAGTTCATACAATGAGCAGTTCTTC. This translates into CASSSDRSSYNEQFF. V is TRBV19 and J is TRBJ2-1, with 7 positions matching TRBD1. CDR3 length equals 15 residues. Trimming cost V 5 bases and J 4 bases; bases outside gene matches: 8. Germline CDR1 LNHDA, CDR2 SQIVND (reference sequence).

J is TRBJ1-1 and V is TRBV28; D is undetermined. Germline V gene sequence: CDR1 MDHEN, CDR2 SYDVKM. Trimming took off 1 base at V and 8 bases at J, with 11 bases between the two ends. The CDR3 has 13 amino acids. CDR3 sequence: CASSLLQRTEAFF. CDR3 sequence (DNA): TGTGCCAGCAGTTTATTACAGCGCACAGAAGCTTTCTTT.

The chain is built from TRBV2 and TRBJ2-1; maybe TRBD1 (6 bases). Between the trimmed V and J ends, which lost 3 bases and 7 bases, there was a span of 10 bases. The CDR3 totals 13 residues. CDR1 and CDR2 from the germline V gene are SNHLY and FYNNEI. The CDR3 loop reads CASSDRGSNEQFF. DNA for the CDR3: TGTGCCAGCAGTGACAGGGGTAGTAATGAGCAGTTCTTC.

This clone turned up a few times. V is TRBV19 and J is TRBJ1-1; 7 positions agree with TRBD1. This CDR3 has 15 residues. CDR1 LNHDA and CDR2 SQIVND come from the germline V gene (reference sequence). V gave up 5 bases and J gave up 1 base; unmatched junction bases: 7. CDR3 amino acids: CASSPEGAWNTEAFF. In DNA form, the CDR3 reads TGTGCCAGTAGTCCAGAGGGGGCTTGGAACACTGAAGCTTTCTTT.

The V gene is TRBV6-4, the J gene TRBJ1-2; D is unclear. With 7 bases removed from V and 3 bases from J, the gap between germline ends came to 12 bases. CDR1 is MRHNA, CDR2 SNTAGT, per germline. This CDR3 has 13 amino acids. The CDR3 protein is CASTNHGDYGYTF. The CDR3 coding sequence is TGTGCCAGCACTAATCACGGGGACTATGGCTACACCTTC.